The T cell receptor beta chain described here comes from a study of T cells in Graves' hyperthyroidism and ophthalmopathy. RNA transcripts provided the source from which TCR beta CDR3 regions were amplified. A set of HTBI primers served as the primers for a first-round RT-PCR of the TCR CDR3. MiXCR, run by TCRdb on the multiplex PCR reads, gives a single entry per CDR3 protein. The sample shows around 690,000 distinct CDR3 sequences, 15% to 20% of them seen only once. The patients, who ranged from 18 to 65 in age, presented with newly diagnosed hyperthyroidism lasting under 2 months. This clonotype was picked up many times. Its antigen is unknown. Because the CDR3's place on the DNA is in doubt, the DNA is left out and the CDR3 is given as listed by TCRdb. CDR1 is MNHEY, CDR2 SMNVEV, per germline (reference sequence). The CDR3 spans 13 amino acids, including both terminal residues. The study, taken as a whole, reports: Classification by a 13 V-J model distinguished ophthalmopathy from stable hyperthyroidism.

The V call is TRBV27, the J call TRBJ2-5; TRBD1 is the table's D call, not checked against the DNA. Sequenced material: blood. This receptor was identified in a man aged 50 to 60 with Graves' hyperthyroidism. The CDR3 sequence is CASSTSGVETQYF.